The present TCR beta chain was sequenced within a study of blood T cell repertoires in COVID-19. Study background: COVID-19 samples collected from the United States, Italy and Spain covered acute and convalescent phases.

Data came from immunoSEQ multiplex PCR; TCRdb stores just in-frame clones and leaves some out. Found here are about 110,000 clones, more than 70% of them singletons; the top ten hold 4% to 5.5%. The receptor was isolated from a human donor in a cohort sampled during active COVID-19. The sequenced sample was peripheral blood.

Here the CDR3 DNA reads TGTGCCAGCAGCCCTCTCCGGACAGGGATGGGCTATGGCTACACCTTC. Translating gives CASSPLRTGMGYGYTF. The V and J genes are TRBV6-2 or TRBV6-3 and TRBJ1-2; 8 bases are shared with TRBD1. This CDR3 region has 16 residues. Germline values: CDR1 MNHEY, CDR2 SVGEGT. With 6 bases clipped from V and 4 bases from J, the junction kept 13 bases outside the gene matches.